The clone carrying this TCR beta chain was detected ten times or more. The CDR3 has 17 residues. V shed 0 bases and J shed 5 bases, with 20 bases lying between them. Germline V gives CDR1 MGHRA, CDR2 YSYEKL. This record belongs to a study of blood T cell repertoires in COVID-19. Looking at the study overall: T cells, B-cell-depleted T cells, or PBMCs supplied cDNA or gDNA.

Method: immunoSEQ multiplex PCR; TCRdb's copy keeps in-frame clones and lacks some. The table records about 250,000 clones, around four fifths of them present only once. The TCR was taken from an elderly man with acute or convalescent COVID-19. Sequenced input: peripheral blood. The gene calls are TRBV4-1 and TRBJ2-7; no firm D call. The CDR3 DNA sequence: TGCGCCAGCAGCCAAGAAAGGCTACAAGGTCTGAGGAACGAGCAGTACTTC. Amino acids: CASSQERLQGLRNEQYF.